These T cell receptor beta chains were read from a single sample in a study of T-cell memory formation after mild COVID-19. TCRdb reprocessed the 5' RACE reads with MiXCR, giving one entry per CDR3 protein. This table holds tens of thousands of distinct CDR3 sequences, around an eighth found once. Sequenced input: PBMCs or a T cell subset sorted from them (not recorded which). The receptors here all came from an adult woman who had mild COVID-19 (a few samples of this study predate the infection). Cell type and time point are not known. The CDR3 runs from the conserved cysteine through the conserved F or W. A D gene is named only where the DNA matches it firmly. Clone size is not always given. Where it is, it says once, few, many or a class for expanded clones.

D gene | clone size | J gene | V gene | CDR3 DNA | CDR3 protein
. | . | TRBJ1-2 | TRBV14 | TGTGCCAGCAGCCAAGTGGGGGCGGGAGGCTACACCTTC | CASSQVGAGGYTF
. | . | TRBJ1-1 | TRBV15 | TGTGCCACCAGCAGTCGTGGGAACACTGAAGCTTTCTTT | CATSSRGNTEAFF
. | . | TRBJ1-6 | TRBV27 | TGTGCCAGCAGTGCACAGATTTCCGGGGGGGTTAATTCACCCCTCCACTTT | CASSAQISGGVNSPLHF
. | . | TRBJ2-3 | TRBV20-1 | TGCAGTGCCCCTACTCGGGACTTGCCCACAGATACGCAGTATTTT | CSAPTRDLPTDTQYF
TRBD1 | few | TRBJ2-2 | TRBV20-1 | TGCAGTGCTAGGCCTTACAGGGGTGACACCGGGGAGCTGTTTTTT | CSARPYRGDTGELFF
. | few | TRBJ1-1 | TRBV20-1 | TGCAGTGCTAGAGATTACGGCACAGGGCTAATGAACACTGAAGCTTTCTTT | CSARDYGTGLMNTEAFF
. | . | TRBJ2-7 | TRBV7-6 | TGTGCCAGCAGCCCGGGCGCGTGGACAGCGGTTACCTACGAGCAGTACTTC | CASSPGAWTAVTYEQYF
. | . | TRBJ2-4 | TRBV7-9 | TGTGCCAGCAGCTTATCCCCGCCCAAAAACATTCAGTACTTC | CASSLSPPKNIQYF
. | . | TRBJ2-2 | TRBV10-3 | TGTGCCATCAGTGATCCTGATCGGGGCGGGGAGCTGTTTTTT | CAISDPDRGGELFF
. | many | TRBJ2-2 | TRBV5-1 | TGCGCCAGCAGCTTGGCCAAGGCTGTTTACACCGGGGAGCTGTTTTTT | CASSLAKAVYTGELFF
. | . | TRBJ2-7 | TRBV4-3 | TGCGCCAGCAGCCAAGCTCCCGCGGGGCTAGCCTACGAGCAGTACTTC | CASSQAPAGLAYEQYF
. | few | TRBJ2-5 | TRBV5-6 | TGTGCCAGCAGCTTGTTTCCAGAACAAGAGACCCAGTACTTC | CASSLFPEQETQYF
TRBD2 | . | TRBJ2-7 | TRBV20-1 | TGCAGTGCCGATCCGCTAGCGGGAGAGTCCTACGAGCAGTACTTC | CSADPLAGESYEQYF
TRBD2 | few | TRBJ2-1 | TRBV5-6 | TGTGCCAGCAGCTGGAGCGGGAGTCTGAATGAGCAGTTCTTC | CASSWSGSLNEQFF
. | . | TRBJ2-7 | TRBV7-9 | TGTGCCAGCAGCCTCATGCCGGGGGACGAGCAGTACTTC | CASSLMPGDEQYF
TRBD1 | . | TRBJ2-7 | TRBV27 | TGTGCCAGCAGTTTGGGACAGAATGGCGAGCAGTACTTC | CASSLGQNGEQYF
. | few | TRBJ2-2 | TRBV9 | TGTGCCAGCAGCGTAGGGGCTTCCGGGACGGACACCGGGGAGCTGTTTTTT | CASSVGASGTDTGELFF
TRBD1 | few | TRBJ2-5 | TRBV5-1 | TGCGCCAGCAGCCTGGGACAGGGGGCGGAGACCCAGTACTTC | CASSLGQGAETQYF
. | few | TRBJ2-1 | TRBV6-6 | TGTGCCAGCAGTTACTCAGATAGGCCGGATGAGCAGTTCTTC | CASSYSDRPDEQFF
. | few | TRBJ2-7 | TRBV7-7 | TGTGCTAGCAGCCCAGACAGGAATTACGAGCAGTACTTC | CASSPDRNYEQYF
. | . | TRBJ1-2 | TRBV19 | TGTGCCAGTAGTGGAGACAGTTTTTCTAACTATGGCTACACCTTC | CASSGDSFSNYGYTF
. | . | TRBJ2-7 | TRBV7-9 | TGTGCCAGCAGTTTAGCGACAGGACGGGACGAGCAGTACTTC | CASSLATGRDEQYF
. | few | TRBJ1-5 | TRBV5-1 | TGCGCCAGCAGCTTGACAGGGACCCCTAATCAGCCCCAGCATTTT | CASSLTGTPNQPQHF
. | few | TRBJ2-7 | TRBV7-2 | TGTGCCAGCAGCCCGTACGGCTACGAGCAGTACTTC | CASSPYGYEQYF
. | few | TRBJ2-3 | TRBV12-3/TRBV12-4 | TGTGCCAGCACCCCCTCTAGCACAGATACGCAGTATTTT | CASTPSSTDTQYF
. | . | TRBJ1-2 | TRBV5-1 | TGCGCCAGCAGCCCCGACAGTGCTAACTATGGCTACACCTTC | CASSPDSANYGYTF
. | . | TRBJ2-7 | TRBV7-9 | TGTGCCAGTGTTAGAGGACTCACGTACTACGAGCAGTACTTC | CASVRGLTYYEQYF
. | many | TRBJ1-4 | TRBV11-2 | TGTGCCAGCAGCTTAGCCGGCGCAACGGGGAAACTGTTTTTT | CASSLAGATGKLFF
. | . | TRBJ1-1 | TRBV7-9 | TGTGCCAGCAGCCCACTCGGGCGCACTGAAGCTTTCTTT | CASSPLGRTEAFF
. | . | TRBJ1-1 | TRBV30 | TGTGCCTGGAACCCGACACCAAACACTGAAGCTTTCTTT | CAWNPTPNTEAFF
. | few | TRBJ1-2 | TRBV7-9 | TGTGCCAGCATCGGTACGACTAACTATGGCTACACCTTC | CASIGTTNYGYTF
. | . | TRBJ1-1 | TRBV9 | TGTGCCAGCAGCGTAGAATCGTTGGGGGAGATGAACACTGAAGCTTTCTTT | CASSVESLGEMNTEAFF
. | . | TRBJ1-1 | TRBV29-1 | TGCAGCGTTGACGAGGGCCCCCCCGGAAACACTGAAGCTTTCTTT | CSVDEGPPGNTEAFF
TRBD2 | . | TRBJ2-2 | TRBV5-4 | TGTGCCAGCAGCTTGGAGTACCTAGCGGGGGGCGCGAACACCGGGGAGCTGTTTTTT | CASSLEYLAGGANTGELFF
TRBD2 | few | TRBJ2-3 | TRBV5-6 | TGTGCCAGCAGCGACCTTCGGGCGGGGGTGAGGGCAGATACGCAGTATTTT | CASSDLRAGVRADTQYF
. | . | TRBJ1-2 | TRBV29-1 | TGCAGCGTTGAAGATCTTTTGGCAGTGAACGGCTATGGCTACACCTTC | CSVEDLLAVNGYGYTF
. | few | TRBJ2-1 | TRBV12-3/TRBV12-4 | TGTGCCAGCACCATCACGGCTAGCGAAACCAATGAGCAGTTCTTC | CASTITASETNEQFF
. | . | TRBJ2-7 | TRBV7-9 | TGTGCCAGCAGCTCTTCGGGACTGCCCTCCTACGAGCAGTACTTC | CASSSSGLPSYEQYF
. | once | TRBJ1-2 | TRBV29-1 | TGCAGCGTTGGACCAGGGTTAGGCTATGGCTACACCTTC | CSVGPGLGYGYTF
TRBD2 | . | TRBJ2-3 | TRBV20-1 | TGCAGTGCTAGCTTTGGTGCGGGAGGAGGCCCAGATACGCAGTATTTT | CSASFGAGGGPDTQYF
. | . | TRBJ1-1 | TRBV6-5 | TGTGCCAGCAGTCACGGCGTGGGGTGGGGCACTGAAGCTTTCTTT | CASSHGVGWGTEAFF
. | . | TRBJ2-2 | TRBV29-1 | TGCAGCGTTGAAACGGGGGAGGCCGTCGACACCGGGGAGCTGTTTTTT | CSVETGEAVDTGELFF
TRBD2 | . | TRBJ2-3 | TRBV30 | TGTGCCTGGAGTCTTAGCGGGAGCACAGATACGCAGTATTTT | CAWSLSGSTDTQYF